The next 17 T cell receptor beta chains were all read from a single sample in a study of cytomegalovirus exposure and HLA in healthy donors. The study ran its PCR with 60 Vbeta and 13 Jbeta primers. Produced via immunoSEQ multiplex PCR; TCRdb's table is partial and in-frame only. Here the sample spans about 170,000 clones, roughly 85% being singletons. The sequenced sample was PBMCs. The receptor source for this set is a woman in her forties or fifties in good health and CMV-seropositive.

The V and J genes are TRBV5-4 and TRBJ2-1; 12 bases are shared with TRBD2. CDR1 is SGHNT, CDR2 YYREEE, per germline (reference sequence). The CDR3 loop spans 18 amino acids. V lost 4 bases, J lost 5 bases, and 13 bases stayed unmatched. The CDR3 reads CASSLGLAGGSPNNEQFF. Written as DNA, the CDR3 is TGTGCCAGCAGCCTAGGCCTAGCGGGGGGGTCCCCTAACAATGAGCAGTTCTTC.

This chain links TRBV5-6 with TRBJ2-7; no clear D. CDR3 length: 16 residues. Per germline, CDR1 SGHDT and CDR2 YYEEEE. The V gene lost 3 bases and the J gene lost 6 bases, with 22 bases spanning the gap. The CDR3 DNA follows: TGTGCCAGCAGCTCGAAGGCCGTAGACTCTACTCTCGAGCAGTACTTC. This translates into CASSSKAVDSTLEQYF. The entire variable domain, with the rest obtained from reference TRBV5-6 and TRBJ2-7, is as follows: DAGVTQSPTHLIKTRGQQVTLRCSPKSGHDTVSWYQQALGQGPQFIFQYYEEEERQRGNFPDRFSGHQFPNYSSELNVNALLLGDSALYLCASSSKAVDSTLEQYFGPGTRLTVT.

This chain joins TRBV7-2 and TRBJ2-2; D is perhaps TRBD1 (5 bases). The V gene's germline CDR1 is SGHTA and CDR2 FQGNSA. Trimming removed 5 bases at V and 6 bases at J, with 10 bases between. There are 13 residues in the CDR3. CDR3 coding DNA: TGTGCCAGCAGCCAGGGTCGTCCCGGGGAGCTGTTTTTT. Protein product: CASSQGRPGELFF. The full variable domain, rest sourced from reference TRBV7-2 and TRBJ2-2, is GAGVSQSPSNKVTEKGKDVELRCDPISGHTALYWYRQSLGQGLEFLIYFQGNSAPDKSGLPSDRFSAERTGGSVSTLTIQRTQQEDSAVYLCASSQGRPGELFFGEGSRLTVL.

CDR3 DNA: TGCGCCAGCAGTCCTTCACCGGGACAGGGAGCAGCGAACACCGGGGAGCTGTTTTTT. The encoded protein is CASSPSPGQGAANTGELFF. The chain carries TRBV10-2 and TRBJ2-2; 9 bases align to TRBD1. In germline, CDR1 is WSHSY, CDR2 SAAADI. V trimming: 5 bases; J trimming: 0 bases; junction bases outside the gene matches: 13. The CDR3 spans 19 residues.

The chain has TRBV19 and TRBJ2-2; TRBD1 is a possible D gene (6 bases). V shed 7 bases and J shed 4 bases, with 13 bases lying between them. Germline V gene sequence: CDR1 LNHDA, CDR2 SQIVND (reference sequence). The CDR3 loop spans 14 amino acids. The CDR3 is CASTPDRPTGELFF. CDR3 in DNA: TGTGCCAGTACCCCGGACAGACCCACCGGGGAGCTGTTTTTT.

The chain combines TRBV15 with TRBJ2-2; D call uncertain. CDR3 size: 13 residues. The germline V gene encodes CDR1 LNHNV and CDR2 YYDKDF (reference sequence). V lost 1 base, J lost 6 bases, and 6 bases lay in between. This CDR3 is CATSRGPSGELFF. Here the CDR3 DNA reads TGTGCCACCAGCAGAGGGCCGTCCGGGGAGCTGTTTTTT.

The chain recombines TRBV9 with TRBJ1-1; weak D call: TRBD1 (6 bases). Per the germline V gene, CDR1 is SGDLS and CDR2 is YYNGEE. V lost 3 bases, J lost 3 bases, and 12 bases lay in between. The CDR3 length is 14 residues. The CDR3 DNA reads as TGTGCCAGCAGCGAGGGGGGGGGACACACTGAAGCTTTCTTT. Amino acid sequence: CASSEGGGHTEAFF.

The V call is TRBV5-1, the J call TRBJ1-1; D is unclear. V was clipped by 1 base and J by 0 bases, with 4 bases between them. CDR1 is SGHRS, CDR2 YFSETQ, per germline. The CDR3 runs to 13 residues. The CDR3, as DNA: TGCGCCAGCAGCTTGAACTTGAACACTGAAGCTTTCTTT. It encodes CASSLNLNTEAFF.

The chain carries TRBV20-1 and TRBJ1-4; possible D gene TRBD1, 5 bases. Germline V lookup: CDR1 DFQATT, CDR2 SNEGSKA (reference sequence). The CDR3 covers 11 residues. The CDR3 protein is CGNARGEKLFF. The CDR3 region has the DNA TGCGGAAACGCCCGGGGGGAAAAACTGTTTTTT.

This chain uses TRBV6-1 with TRBJ2-2; a weak D match, TRBD1 (6 bases). There are 16 residues in the CDR3. V was cut by 0 bases and J by 5 bases, with 13 bases left in between. CDR1 MNHNS and CDR2 SASEGT come from the germline V gene. The CDR3 DNA sequence: TGTGCCAGCAGTGAAGCAGTGGGGGCTCGTACCGGGGAGCTGTTTTTT. This codes for CASSEAVGARTGELFF.

The chain is built from TRBV7-9 and TRBJ2-1, with 7 bases fitting TRBD2. V lost 5 bases to trimming and J lost 1 base; unmatched junction nucleotides: 8. The CDR3 spans 16 residues. Germline V gene sequence: CDR1 SEHNR, CDR2 FQNEAQ (reference sequence). CDR3 in DNA: TGTGCCAGCAGCCCCCTTACTAGCGTGTCCTACAATGAGCAGTTCTTC. Protein sequence: CASSPLTSVSYNEQFF. The entire variable domain, with the rest obtained from reference TRBV7-9 and TRBJ2-1, is as follows: DTGVSQNPRHKITKRGQNVTFRCDPISEHNRLYWYRQTLGQGPEFLTYFQNEAQLEKSRLLSDRFSAERPKGSFSTLEIQRTEQGDSAMYLCASSPLTSVSYNEQFFGPGTRLTVL.

The chain uses TRBV7-2 and TRBJ1-2, with TRBD1 as a possible D gene (5 bases). There are 12 residues in the CDR3. Germline V gene sequence: CDR1 SGHTA, CDR2 FQGNSA. V was shortened by 3 bases and J by 7 bases, with 9 bases between the two germline ends. This chain's CDR3 is CASSFGGTGYTF. CDR3 coding DNA: TGTGCCAGCAGCTTCGGGGGAACTGGCTACACCTTC.

This rearrangement joins TRBV2 to TRBJ2-7, with TRBD1 matching over 10 bases. CDR3 size: 21 residues. Germline CDR1 is SNHLY and CDR2 is FYNNEI. V trimming: 4 bases; J trimming: 1 base; junction bases outside the gene matches: 22. The CDR3 spells CASSAAILTGQGFSRSYEQYF. The CDR3 coding sequence is TGTGCCAGCAGTGCCGCAATACTAACGGGACAGGGGTTCTCGAGGTCCTACGAGCAGTACTTC. The full variable domain, with the rest looked up from reference TRBV2 and TRBJ2-7, is EPEVTQTPSHQVTQMGQEVILRCVPISNHLYFYWYRQILGQKVEFLVSFYNNEISEKSEIFDDQFSVERPDGSNFTLKIRSTKLEDSAMYFCASSAAILTGQGFSRSYEQYFGPGTRLTVT.

This chain uses TRBV10-3 with TRBJ1-5; tentatively, D is TRBD1 (5 bases). Trimming took 3 bases from V and 3 from J, leaving 12 bases between them. From germline, CDR1 is ENHRY and CDR2 SYGVKD. CDR3 length: 15 residues. CDR3 nucleotide sequence: TGTGCCATCAGTGAATACAGGTTTTACAATCAGCCCCAGCATTTT. Protein product: CAISEYRFYNQPQHF.

This clone has only one observation. The chain is built from TRBV10-1 and TRBJ1-3, with D possibly being TRBD1 (5 bases). V lost 4 bases, J lost 0 bases, and 10 bases lay in between. CDR3 size: 15 residues. The V gene's germline CDR1 is WNHNN and CDR2 SYGVQD (reference sequence). CDR3 in amino acids: CASSGDRRSGNTIYF. Written as DNA, the CDR3 is TGCGCCAGCAGTGGAGACAGACGCTCTGGAAACACCATATATTTT.

This clone has just a few counts. The chain combines TRBV2 with TRBJ2-1; D unresolved. CDR1 and CDR2 (germline): SNHLY, FYNNEI. The CDR3 is 12 residues long. V lost 6 bases and J 5 bases, leaving 8 bases between the germline ends. Here the CDR3 reads CASSIEDNEQFF. CDR3 DNA: TGTGCCAGCAGCATTGAGGACAATGAGCAGTTCTTC.

V usage is TRBV14 and J usage is TRBJ2-3, with D possibly matching TRBD2 (5 bases). Per germline, CDR1 SGHDN and CDR2 FVKESK. The CDR3 loop spans 17 amino acids. Trimming took off 4 bases at V and 2 bases at J, with 19 bases between the two ends. The CDR3 DNA reads TGTGCCAGCAGCCCCCCGGGGATGTCTGGCTACACAGATACGCAGTATTTT. Protein: CASSPPGMSGYTDTQYF.